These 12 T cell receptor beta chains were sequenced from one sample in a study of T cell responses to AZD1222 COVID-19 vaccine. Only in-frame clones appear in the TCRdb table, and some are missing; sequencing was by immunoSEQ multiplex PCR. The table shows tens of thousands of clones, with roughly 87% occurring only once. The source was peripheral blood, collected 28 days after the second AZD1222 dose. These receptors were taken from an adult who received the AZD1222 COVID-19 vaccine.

The CDR3 loop reads CAFTSTGELFF. The CDR3 coding sequence is TGTGCCTTTACCAGCACCGGGGAGCTGTTTTTT. The chain carries TRBV12-3 or TRBV12-4 and TRBJ2-2; D is ambiguous. Trimming removed 11 bases from V and 4 bases from J, with 8 bases in between. There are 11 residues in the CDR3.

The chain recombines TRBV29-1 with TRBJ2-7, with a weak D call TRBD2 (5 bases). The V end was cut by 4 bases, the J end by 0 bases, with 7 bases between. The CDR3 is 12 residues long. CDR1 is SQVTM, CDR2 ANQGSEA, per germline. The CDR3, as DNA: TGCAGCGTTGGAGCGGTCTCCTACGAGCAGTACTTC. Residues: CSVGAVSYEQYF.

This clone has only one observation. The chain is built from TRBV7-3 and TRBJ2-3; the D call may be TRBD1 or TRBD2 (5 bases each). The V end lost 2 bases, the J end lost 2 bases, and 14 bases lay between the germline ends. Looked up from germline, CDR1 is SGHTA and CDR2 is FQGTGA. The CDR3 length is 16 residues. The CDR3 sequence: CASSLGVHGTTDTQYF. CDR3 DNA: TGTGCCAGCAGCTTAGGGGTACACGGGACCACAGATACGCAGTATTTT.

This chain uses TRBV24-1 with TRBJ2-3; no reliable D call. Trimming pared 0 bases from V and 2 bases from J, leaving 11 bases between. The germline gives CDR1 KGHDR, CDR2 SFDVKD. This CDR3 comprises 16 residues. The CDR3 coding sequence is TGTGCCACCAGTGATTTGTACGGGCTAACCACAGATACGCAGTATTTT. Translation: CATSDLYGLTTDTQYF.

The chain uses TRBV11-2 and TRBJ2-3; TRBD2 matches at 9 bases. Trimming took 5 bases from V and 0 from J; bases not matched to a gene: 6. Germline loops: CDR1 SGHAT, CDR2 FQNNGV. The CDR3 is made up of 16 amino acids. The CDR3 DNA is TGTGCCAGCAGCGTACAACTAGCGGGCAGCACAGATACGCAGTATTTT. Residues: CASSVQLAGSTDTQYF.

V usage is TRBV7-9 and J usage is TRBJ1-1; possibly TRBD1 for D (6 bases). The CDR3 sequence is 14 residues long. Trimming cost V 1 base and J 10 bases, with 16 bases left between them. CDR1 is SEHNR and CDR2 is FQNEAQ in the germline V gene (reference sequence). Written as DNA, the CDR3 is TGTGCCAGCAGCTTAGATTGGCGGGGGGCCGGAGCTTTCTTT. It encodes CASSLDWRGAGAFF.

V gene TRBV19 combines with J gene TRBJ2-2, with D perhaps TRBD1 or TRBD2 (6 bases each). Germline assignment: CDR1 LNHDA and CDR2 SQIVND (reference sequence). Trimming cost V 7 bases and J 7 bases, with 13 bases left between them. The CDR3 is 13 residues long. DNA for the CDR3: TGTGCCAGTAACCGGGGGCCGTACGGGGAGCTGTTTTTT. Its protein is CASNRGPYGELFF.

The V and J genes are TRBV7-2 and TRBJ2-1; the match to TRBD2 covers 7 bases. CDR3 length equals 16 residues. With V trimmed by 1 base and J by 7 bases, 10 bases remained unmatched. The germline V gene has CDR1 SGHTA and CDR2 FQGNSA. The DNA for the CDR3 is TGTGCCAGCAGCTTAGGGGGCGGGAGTGTTTTTAATGAGCAGTTCTTC. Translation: CASSLGGGSVFNEQFF.

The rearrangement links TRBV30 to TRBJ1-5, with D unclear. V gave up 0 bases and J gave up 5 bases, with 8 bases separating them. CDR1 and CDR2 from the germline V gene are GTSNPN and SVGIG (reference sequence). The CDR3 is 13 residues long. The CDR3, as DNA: TGTGCCTGGAGTGTCGGGCCGGATCAGCCCCAGCATTTT. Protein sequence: CAWSVGPDQPQHF. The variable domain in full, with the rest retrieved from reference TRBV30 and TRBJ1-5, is SQTIHQWPATLVQPVGSPLSLECTVEGTSNPNLYWYRQAAGRGLQLLFYSVGIGQISSEVPQNLSASRPQDRQFILSSKKLLLSDSGFYLCAWSVGPDQPQHFGDGTRLSIL.

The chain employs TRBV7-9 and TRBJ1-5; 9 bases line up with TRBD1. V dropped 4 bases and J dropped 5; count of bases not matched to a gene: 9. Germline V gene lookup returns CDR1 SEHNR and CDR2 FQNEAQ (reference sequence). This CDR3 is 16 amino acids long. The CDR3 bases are TGTGCCAGCAGCTCATCGGGACAGGGAACCTATCAGCCCCAGCATTTT. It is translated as CASSSSGQGTYQPQHF.

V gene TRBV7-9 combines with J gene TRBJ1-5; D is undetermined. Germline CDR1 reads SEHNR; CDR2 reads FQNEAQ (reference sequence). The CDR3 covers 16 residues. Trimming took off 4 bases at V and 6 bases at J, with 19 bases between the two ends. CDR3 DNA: TGTGCCAGCAGCTCCCGAGGCCAGTCCAAGGGTCAGCCCCAGCATTTT. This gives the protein CASSSRGQSKGQPQHF.

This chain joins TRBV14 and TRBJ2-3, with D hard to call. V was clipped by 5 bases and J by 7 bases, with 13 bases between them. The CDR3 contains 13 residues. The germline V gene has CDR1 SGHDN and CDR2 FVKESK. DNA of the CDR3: TGTGCCAGCAGCTCCCATATAGGGAATACGCAGTATTTT. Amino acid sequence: CASSSHIGNTQYF.